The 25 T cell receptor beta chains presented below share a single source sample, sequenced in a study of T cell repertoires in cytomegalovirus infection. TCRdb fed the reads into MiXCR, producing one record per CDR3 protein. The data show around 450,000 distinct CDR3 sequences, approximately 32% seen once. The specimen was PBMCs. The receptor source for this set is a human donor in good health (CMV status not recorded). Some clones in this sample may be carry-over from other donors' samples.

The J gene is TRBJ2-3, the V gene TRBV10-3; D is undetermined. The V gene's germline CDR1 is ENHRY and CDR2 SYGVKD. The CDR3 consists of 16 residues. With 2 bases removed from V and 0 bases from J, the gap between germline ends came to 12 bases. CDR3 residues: CAISEINLPSTDTQYF. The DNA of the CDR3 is TGTGCCATCAGTGAGATTAATCTCCCTAGCACAGATACGCAGTATTTT.

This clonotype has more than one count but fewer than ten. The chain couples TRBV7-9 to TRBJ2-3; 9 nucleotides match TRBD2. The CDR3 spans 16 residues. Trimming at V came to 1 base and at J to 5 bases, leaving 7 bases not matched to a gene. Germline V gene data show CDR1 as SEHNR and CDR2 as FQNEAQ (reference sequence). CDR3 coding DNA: TGTGCCAGCAGCTTAGACGGCGGGGGGGCCGGAGATACGCAGTATTTT. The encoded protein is CASSLDGGGAGDTQYF.

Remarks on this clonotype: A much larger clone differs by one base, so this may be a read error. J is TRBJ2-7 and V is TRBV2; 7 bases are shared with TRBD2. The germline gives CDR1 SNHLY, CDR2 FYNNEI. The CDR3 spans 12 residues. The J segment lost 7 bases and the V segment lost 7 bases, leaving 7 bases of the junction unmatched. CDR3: CASNSGVLEQYF. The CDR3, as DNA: TGTGCCAGCAACAGCGGGGTGCTTGAGCAGTACTTC.

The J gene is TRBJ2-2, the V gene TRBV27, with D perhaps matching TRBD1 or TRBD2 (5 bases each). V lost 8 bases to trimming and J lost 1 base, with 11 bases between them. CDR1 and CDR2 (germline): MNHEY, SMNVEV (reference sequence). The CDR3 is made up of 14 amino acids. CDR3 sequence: CASAGQGNTGELFF. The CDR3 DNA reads TGTGCCAGCGCGGGTCAGGGGAACACCGGGGAGCTGTTTTTT.

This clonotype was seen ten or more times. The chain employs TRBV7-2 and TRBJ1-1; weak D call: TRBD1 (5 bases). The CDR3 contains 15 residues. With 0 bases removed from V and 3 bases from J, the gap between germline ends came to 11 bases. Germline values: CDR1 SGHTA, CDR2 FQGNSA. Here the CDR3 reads CASSLAPTGDTEAFF. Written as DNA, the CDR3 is TGTGCCAGCAGCTTAGCGCCCACAGGAGACACTGAAGCTTTCTTT.

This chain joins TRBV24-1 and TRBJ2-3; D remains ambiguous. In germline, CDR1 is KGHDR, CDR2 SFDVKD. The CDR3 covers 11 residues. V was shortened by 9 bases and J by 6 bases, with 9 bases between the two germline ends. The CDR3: CATAVGDTQYF. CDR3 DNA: TGTGCCACCGCCGTTGGTGATACGCAGTATTTT.

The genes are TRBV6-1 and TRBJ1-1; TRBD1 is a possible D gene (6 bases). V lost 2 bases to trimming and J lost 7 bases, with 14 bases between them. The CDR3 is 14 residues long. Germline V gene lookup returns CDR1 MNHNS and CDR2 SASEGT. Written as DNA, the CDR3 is TGTGCCAGCAGTGAACCCGGGACACGGAGTGAAGCTTTCTTT. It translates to CASSEPGTRSEAFF.

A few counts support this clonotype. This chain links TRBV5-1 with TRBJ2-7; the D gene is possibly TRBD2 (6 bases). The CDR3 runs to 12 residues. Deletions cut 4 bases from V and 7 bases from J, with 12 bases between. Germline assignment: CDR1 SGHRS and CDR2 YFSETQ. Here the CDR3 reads CASSADYMEQYF. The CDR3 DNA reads TGCGCCAGCAGCGCGGACTACATGGAGCAGTACTTC.

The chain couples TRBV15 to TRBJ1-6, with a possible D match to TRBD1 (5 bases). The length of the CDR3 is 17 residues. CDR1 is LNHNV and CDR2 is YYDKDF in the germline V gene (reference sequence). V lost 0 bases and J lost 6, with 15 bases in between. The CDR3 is CATSRERGRLSNSPLHF. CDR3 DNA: TGTGCCACCAGCAGAGAAAGGGGCCGCTTAAGTAATTCACCCCTCCACTTT.

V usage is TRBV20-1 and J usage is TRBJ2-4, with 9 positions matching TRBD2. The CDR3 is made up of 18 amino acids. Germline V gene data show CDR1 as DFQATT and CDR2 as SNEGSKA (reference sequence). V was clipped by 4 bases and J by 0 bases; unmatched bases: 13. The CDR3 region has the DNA TGCAGTGCTATTTATAGCGGGGGTAGGAAACTAGCCAAAAACATTCAGTACTTC. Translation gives CSAIYSGGRKLAKNIQYF.

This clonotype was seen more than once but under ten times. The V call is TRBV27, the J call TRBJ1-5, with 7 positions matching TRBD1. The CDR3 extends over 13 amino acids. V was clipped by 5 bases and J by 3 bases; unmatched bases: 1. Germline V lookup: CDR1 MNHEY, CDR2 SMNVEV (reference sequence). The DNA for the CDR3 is TGTGCCAGCAGTACAGGGGTCAATCAGCCCCAGCATTTT. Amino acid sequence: CASSTGVNQPQHF.

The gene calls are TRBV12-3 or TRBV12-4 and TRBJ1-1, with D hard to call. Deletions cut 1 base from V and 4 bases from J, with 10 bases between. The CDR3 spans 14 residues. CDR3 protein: CASSLGTLSTEAFF. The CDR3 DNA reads TGTGCCAGCAGTTTAGGGACCTTGAGCACTGAAGCTTTCTTT.

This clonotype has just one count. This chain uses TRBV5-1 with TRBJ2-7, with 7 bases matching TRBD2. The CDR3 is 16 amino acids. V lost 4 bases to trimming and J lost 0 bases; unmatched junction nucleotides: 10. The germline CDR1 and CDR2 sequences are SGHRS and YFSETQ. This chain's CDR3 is CASSRSGGQGSYEQYF. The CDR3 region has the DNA TGCGCCAGCAGCCGCTCGGGGGGTCAAGGCTCCTACGAGCAGTACTTC.

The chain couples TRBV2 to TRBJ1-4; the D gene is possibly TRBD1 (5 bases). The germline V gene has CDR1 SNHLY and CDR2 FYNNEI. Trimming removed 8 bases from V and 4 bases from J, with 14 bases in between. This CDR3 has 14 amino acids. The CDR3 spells CASQPQGSNEKLFF. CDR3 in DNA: TGTGCCAGCCAACCCCAGGGCAGTAATGAAAAACTGTTTTTT.

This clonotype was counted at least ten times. CDR3 sequence reads: CASSSYGREGGYTF. Written as DNA, the CDR3 is TGTGCCAGCAGTTCTTACGGCAGGGAAGGCGGCTACACCTTC. This chain links TRBV7-3 with TRBJ1-2, with TRBD1 as a possible D gene (5 bases). Germline V lookup: CDR1 SGHTA, CDR2 FQGTGA. V was pared by 6 bases and J by 8 bases, with 19 bases between. The CDR3 is 14 amino acids.

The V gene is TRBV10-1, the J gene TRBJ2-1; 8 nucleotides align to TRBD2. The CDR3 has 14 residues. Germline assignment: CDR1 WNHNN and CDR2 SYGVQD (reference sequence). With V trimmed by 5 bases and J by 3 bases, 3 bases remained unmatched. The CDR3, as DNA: TGCGCCAGCAGTAAGCGGGAGATCTACAATGAGCAGTTCTTC. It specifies CASSKREIYNEQFF.

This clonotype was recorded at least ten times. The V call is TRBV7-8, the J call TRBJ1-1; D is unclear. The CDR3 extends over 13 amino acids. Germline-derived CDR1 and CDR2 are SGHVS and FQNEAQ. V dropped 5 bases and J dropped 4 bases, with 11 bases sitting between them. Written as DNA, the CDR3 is TGTGCCAGCAGCCGTTCCGGGAGCACTGAAGCTTTCTTT. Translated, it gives CASSRSGSTEAFF.

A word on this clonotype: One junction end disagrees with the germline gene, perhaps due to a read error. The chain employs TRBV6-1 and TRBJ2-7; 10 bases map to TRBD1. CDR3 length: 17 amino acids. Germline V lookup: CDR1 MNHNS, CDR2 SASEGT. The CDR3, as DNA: TGTGCCAGCAGTGAACTATTTCGACAGGGGGCATTCTACGATCAGTACTTC. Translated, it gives CASSELFRQGAFYDQYF.

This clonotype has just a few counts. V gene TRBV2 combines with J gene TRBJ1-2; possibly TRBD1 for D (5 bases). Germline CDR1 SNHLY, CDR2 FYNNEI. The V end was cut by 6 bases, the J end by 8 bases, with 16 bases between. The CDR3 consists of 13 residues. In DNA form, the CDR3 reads TGTGCCAGCAGAGGACTGGCTCGGGACGGCTACACCTTC. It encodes CASRGLARDGYTF.

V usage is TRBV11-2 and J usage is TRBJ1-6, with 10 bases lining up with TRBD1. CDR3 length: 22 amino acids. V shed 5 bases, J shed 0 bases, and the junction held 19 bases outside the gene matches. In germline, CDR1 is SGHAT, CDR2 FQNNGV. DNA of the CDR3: TGTGCCAGCAGCCCCCCGGGACAGGGGATCTTAGAATTGAGCTCCTATAATTCACCCCTCCACTTT. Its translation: CASSPPGQGILELSSYNSPLHF.

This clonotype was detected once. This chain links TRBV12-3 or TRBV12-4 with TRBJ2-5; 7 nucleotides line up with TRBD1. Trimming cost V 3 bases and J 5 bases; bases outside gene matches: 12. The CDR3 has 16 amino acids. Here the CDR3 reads CASSFGTAPSRETQYF. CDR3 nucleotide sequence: TGTGCCAGCAGTTTCGGGACAGCACCCTCCCGGGAGACCCAGTACTTC.

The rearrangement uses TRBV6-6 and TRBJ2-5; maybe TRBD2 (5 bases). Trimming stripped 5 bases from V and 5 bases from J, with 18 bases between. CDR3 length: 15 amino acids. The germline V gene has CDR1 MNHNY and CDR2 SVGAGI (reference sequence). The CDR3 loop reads CASSPRGLPQETQYF. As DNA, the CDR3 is TGTGCCAGCAGTCCCAGAGGGCTACCCCAGGAGACCCAGTACTTC.

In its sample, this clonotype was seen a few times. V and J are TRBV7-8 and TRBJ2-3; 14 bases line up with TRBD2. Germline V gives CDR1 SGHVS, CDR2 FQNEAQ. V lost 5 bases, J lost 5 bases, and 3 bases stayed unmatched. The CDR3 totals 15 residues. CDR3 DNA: TGTGCCAGCAGCCCAGGACTAGCGGGGGGAGATACGCAGTATTTT. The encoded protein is CASSPGLAGGDTQYF.

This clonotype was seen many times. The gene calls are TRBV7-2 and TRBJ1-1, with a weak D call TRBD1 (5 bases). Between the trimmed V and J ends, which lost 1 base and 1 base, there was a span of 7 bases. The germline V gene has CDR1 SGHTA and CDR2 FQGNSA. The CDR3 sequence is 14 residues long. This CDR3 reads CASSLGGTNTEAFF. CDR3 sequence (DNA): TGTGCCAGCAGCTTAGGAGGGACGAACACTGAAGCTTTCTTT.

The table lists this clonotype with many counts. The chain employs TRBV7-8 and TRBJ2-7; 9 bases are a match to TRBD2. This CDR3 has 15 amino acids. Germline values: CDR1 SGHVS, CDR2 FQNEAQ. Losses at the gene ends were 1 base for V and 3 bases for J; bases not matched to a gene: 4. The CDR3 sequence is CASSLGLAGNYEQYF. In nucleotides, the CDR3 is TGTGCCAGCAGCTTAGGCCTAGCGGGGAACTACGAGCAGTACTTC.